This is a list of T cell receptor beta chains from one sample in a study of T cell responses to AZD1222 COVID-19 vaccine. The repertoire was sequenced with immunoSEQ multiplex PCR; TCRdb's copy has only in-frame clones and lacks some. The sample contains some 150,000 clones, more than 85% of which appear only once. This material consisted of peripheral blood, taken on day 0 of AZD1222 vaccination. The receptors here all came from an adult in good health. CDR3s include the opening cysteine and the closing phenylalanine or tryptophan. A D gene is named only where the DNA matches it firmly. Only part of the rows carry a size: once, few, many, or a class if the clone is expanded.

cdr3_nt	cdr3_aa	clone_size	v_call	j_call	d_call
TGTGCCAGCACCCAGGGGGTCCTCAGGAGTGGAAACACCATATATTTT	CASTQGVLRSGNTIYF	.	TRBV6-6	TRBJ1-3	TRBD1
TGTGCCAGCAGTCCCATGCTATTGGGCACTGAAGCTTTCTTT	CASSPMLLGTEAFF	.	TRBV28	TRBJ1-1	.
TGTGCCAGTAAAATAGATGGGCGGGACACTAATGAAAAACTGTTTTTT	CASKIDGRDTNEKLFF	.	TRBV19	TRBJ1-4	.
TGTGCCAGCAGCCGACGGACAGGGGAAAAACTGTTTTTT	CASSRRTGEKLFF	.	TRBV3-1/TRBV3-2	TRBJ1-4	TRBD1
TGTGCCAGCACCATCGGGGCTAGCGGGAGGGCTAGCACAGATACGCAGTATTTT	CASTIGASGRASTDTQYF	once	TRBV25-1	TRBJ2-3	TRBD2
TGTGCCAGCAGACGAAACGACAGGGAGGGACAGCCCCAGCATTTT	CASRRNDREGQPQHF	.	TRBV2	TRBJ1-5	TRBD1
TGTGCCAGCAGCCTGGATGACAGGGACACTGAAGCTTTCTTT	CASSLDDRDTEAFF	.	TRBV5-8	TRBJ1-1	TRBD1
TGTGCCAGCGGTCCACGACAGGCGAACTATGGCTACACCTTC	CASGPRQANYGYTF	.	TRBV6-5	TRBJ1-2	.
TGTGCCAGCAGTCAAGGGACAGTCTACACCTTC	CASSQGTVYTF	.	TRBV12-3/TRBV12-4	TRBJ1-2	TRBD1
TGTGCCAGCTCACCAACCCTAGGACAGGGCCATAATGAAAAACTGTTTTTT	CASSPTLGQGHNEKLFF	.	TRBV18	TRBJ1-4	TRBD1
TGTGCCAGCTCAACACAGGGGGGGAACACTGAAGCTTTCTTT	CASSTQGGNTEAFF	.	TRBV18	TRBJ1-1	TRBD1
TGTGCCAGCACCCTGACTAGCGGTAGCGAAGAGAGCTCCTACAATGAGCAGTTCTTC	CASTLTSGSEESSYNEQFF	once	TRBV9	TRBJ2-1	TRBD2
TGTGCCAGCTCACCAGACAGGGGAACCTACGAGCAGTACTTC	CASSPDRGTYEQYF	.	TRBV18	TRBJ2-7	TRBD1
TGTGCCAGCAGTGACGGAGCCTTCTCCTATAATTCACCCCTCCACTTT	CASSDGAFSYNSPLHF	.	TRBV2	TRBJ1-6	.
TGTGCCAGCAGTTTAGGTGTGGACAGGGGGCGCCGAGGGGGTGAAGCTTTCTTT	CASSLGVDRGRRGGEAFF	.	TRBV27	TRBJ1-1	TRBD1
TGTGCCAGCAGCCCTACCGGCGGGGGAAACCAAGAGACCCAGTACTTC	CASSPTGGGNQETQYF	.	TRBV5-4	TRBJ2-5	TRBD2
TGTGCCAGCAGCCCCTTCGGCTACGAGCAGTACTTC	CASSPFGYEQYF	.	TRBV7-9	TRBJ2-7	.
TGTGCCAGCACCTCTTGGGGACAAAATTCACCCCTCCACTTT	CASTSWGQNSPLHF	.	TRBV11-2	TRBJ1-6	.
TGTGCCAGCAGTTTGACAGCTCCTCAGCCCCAGCATTTT	CASSLTAPQPQHF	many	TRBV12-3/TRBV12-4	TRBJ1-5	.